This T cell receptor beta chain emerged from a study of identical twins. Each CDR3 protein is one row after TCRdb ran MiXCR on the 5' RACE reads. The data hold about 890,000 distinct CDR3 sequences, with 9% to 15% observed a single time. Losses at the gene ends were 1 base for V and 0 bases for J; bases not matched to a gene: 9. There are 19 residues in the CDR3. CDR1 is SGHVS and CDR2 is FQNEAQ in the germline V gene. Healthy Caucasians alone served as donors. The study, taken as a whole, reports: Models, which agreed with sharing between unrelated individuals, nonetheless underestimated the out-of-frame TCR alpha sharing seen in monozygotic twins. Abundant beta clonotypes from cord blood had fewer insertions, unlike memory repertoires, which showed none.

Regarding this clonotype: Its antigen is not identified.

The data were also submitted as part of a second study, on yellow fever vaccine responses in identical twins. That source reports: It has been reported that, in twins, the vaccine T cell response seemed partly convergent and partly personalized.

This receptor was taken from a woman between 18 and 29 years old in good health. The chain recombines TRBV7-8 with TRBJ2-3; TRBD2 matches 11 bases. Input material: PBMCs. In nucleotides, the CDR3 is TGTGCCAGCAGCTTAGGGATAGCGGGGGGGCGATTGAGCACAGATACGCAGTATTTT. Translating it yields CASSLGIAGGRLSTDTQYF.